The source of this TCR beta chain is a study of blood T cell repertoires in COVID-19. Across the whole study: Samples came from the United States, Italy and Spain, spanning acute and convalescent COVID-19. T cells, B-cell-depleted T cells, or PBMCs provided the cDNA or gDNA that served as material.

V gave up 2 bases and J gave up 2 bases, with 8 bases separating them. CDR3 length equals 14 residues. Germline values: CDR1 MNHEY, CDR2 SMNVEV (reference sequence). Original methodology: Nucleated cell number was recorded as an estimate derived from reference gene primer amplification. Sequencing was performed with immunoSEQ multiplex PCR; in TCRdb, only in-frame clones are kept and a portion is missing. V and J calls and clone size are those listed in that table; D and trimming were worked out from the DNA. The sample carries about 89,000 clones, 88% recorded once. This TCR came from a man in his fifties or sixties with acute or convalescent COVID-19. The rearrangement links TRBV27 to TRBJ2-3, with D uncertain. Sample: peripheral blood. The DNA of the CDR3 is TGTGCCAGCAGTTTACTAGACTCCACAGATACGCAGTATTTT. Translated, it gives CASSLLDSTDTQYF.